The 32 T cell receptor beta chains presented below share a single source sample, sequenced in a study of CD8 T cells in ankylosing spondylitis. TCRdb passed the 5' RACE reads through MiXCR, listing each CDR3 protein once. The sample yields approximately 340,000 distinct CDR3 sequences, about 15% seen once. Sequenced material: blood, either unsorted or a sorted T cell fraction (not recorded which). Receptor source: a male donor with ankylosing spondylitis or in good health (not recorded which).

This chain joins TRBV11-2 and TRBJ2-7; D may be TRBD1 (5 bases). Trimming left V 4 bases short and J 3 bases short, with 19 bases between. Germline-derived CDR1 and CDR2 are SGHAT and FQNNGV. This CDR3 has 16 amino acids. The CDR3, as DNA: TGTGCCAGCAGCTCTCTGGACACAAAAACATTCTACGAGCAGTACTTC. Residues: CASSSLDTKTFYEQYF. Looking up the rest from reference TRBV11-2 and TRBJ2-7 gives the full variable domain: EAGVAQSPRYKIIEKRQSVAFWCNPISGHATLYWYQQILGQGPKLLIQFQNNGVVDDSQLPKDRFSAERLKGVDSTLKIQPAKLEDSAVYLCASSSLDTKTFYEQYFGPGTRLTVT.

This clonotype came up a few times. The rearrangement uses TRBV14 and TRBJ1-2; unclear D gene. The V gene lost 1 base and the J gene lost 9 bases, with 6 bases spanning the gap. Germline CDR1 and CDR2: SGHDN and FVKESK. There are 11 residues in the CDR3. CDR3 nucleotide sequence: TGTGCCAGCAGCCAAGCCAGGAGCTACACCTTC. Translation gives CASSQARSYTF.

This clonotype was detected a few times. The chain employs TRBV10-3 and TRBJ2-7; D is tentatively TRBD1 or TRBD2 (5 bases each). The CDR3 is made up of 18 amino acids. Per the germline V gene, CDR1 is ENHRY and CDR2 is SYGVKD. Trimming stripped 3 bases from V and 0 bases from J, with 21 bases between. CDR3 region: CAISDALPGPSGSYEQYF. Here the CDR3 DNA reads TGTGCCATCAGTGATGCCCTCCCGGGGCCCTCGGGCTCCTACGAGCAGTACTTC.

This clonotype is a singleton in its sample. The chain uses TRBV20-1 and TRBJ2-7; 7 bases map to TRBD1. The germline gives CDR1 DFQATT, CDR2 SNEGSKA (reference sequence). Unmatched junction bases numbered 8, after V lost 2 bases and J lost 7 bases. This CDR3 region has 13 residues. The CDR3 is CSARTGVLGEQYF. The CDR3 nucleotides read TGCAGTGCTAGAACAGGGGTATTGGGGGAGCAGTACTTC.

This clonotype was observed a handful of times. The V gene is TRBV5-1, the J gene TRBJ2-5; possibly TRBD2 for D (6 bases). The germline V gene encodes CDR1 SGHRS and CDR2 YFSETQ. The CDR3 runs 14 residues. V lost 3 bases and J lost 2, with 11 bases in between. This chain's CDR3 is CASSSGTQQETQYF. DNA of the CDR3: TGCGCCAGCAGCTCCGGGACTCAACAAGAGACCCAGTACTTC.

Only a few counts were recorded for this clonotype. The chain joins TRBV6-5 to TRBJ2-3, with unresolved D. The CDR3 length is 12 residues. Germline V gene data show CDR1 as MNHEY and CDR2 as SVGAGI. Trimming shortened V by 5 bases and J by 8 bases, and 11 bases separated the two germline ends. CDR3 loop: CASSPDLGTQYF. Here the CDR3 DNA reads TGTGCCAGCAGTCCGGACCTCGGTACGCAGTATTTT.

The sample holds a few counts of this clonotype. The V call is TRBV7-9, the J call TRBJ1-1; possibly TRBD1 for D (6 bases). This CDR3 comprises 16 residues. Per germline, CDR1 SEHNR and CDR2 FQNEAQ (reference sequence). Trimming pared 5 bases from V and 3 bases from J, leaving 19 bases between. CDR3 loop: CASSPRGGRRYTEAFF. CDR3 sequence (DNA): TGTGCCAGCAGCCCGCGCGGGGGCAGGAGGTACACTGAAGCTTTCTTT.

This clonotype showed up many times. The J gene is TRBJ2-3, the V gene TRBV10-3, with no clear D. CDR3 length: 14 amino acids. The germline V and J ends were trimmed by 8 bases and 0 bases, with 12 bases remaining between them. Germline V gene sequence: CDR1 ENHRY, CDR2 SYGVKD. Here the CDR3 DNA reads TGTGCCATCGTGTCCCACCCGAGCACAGATACGCAGTATTTT. Amino acid sequence: CAIVSHPSTDTQYF.

This rearrangement joins TRBV28 to TRBJ1-1; 8 bases align to TRBD1. CDR3 length equals 13 residues. With 6 bases clipped from V and 4 bases from J, the junction kept 4 bases outside the gene matches. Germline CDR1 is MDHEN and CDR2 is SYDVKM. The CDR3 nucleotides are TGTGCCAGCAGGGTGACAGGGGTCACTGAAGCTTTCTTT. Protein product: CASRVTGVTEAFF.

This clonotype has just a few counts. The chain has TRBV14 and TRBJ2-5, with 7 nucleotides matching TRBD2. This CDR3 has 14 amino acids. Germline CDR1 reads SGHDN; CDR2 reads FVKESK. Trimming removed 1 base from V and 3 bases from J; junction bases left unmatched: 2. CDR3 bases: TGTGCCAGCAGCCAAGGGCGGGAGAAAGAGACCCAGTACTTC. Encoded protein: CASSQGREKETQYF.

This clonotype was seen a few times. The chain is built from TRBV5-5 and TRBJ1-5, with 8 bases that match TRBD1. This CDR3 comprises 13 residues. Trimming took 4 bases from V and 11 from J; bases not matched to a gene: 8. Germline V gene lookup returns CDR1 SGHKS and CDR2 YYEKEE (reference sequence). CDR3 sequence: CASSRGQAEAQHF. CDR3 sequence (DNA): TGTGCCAGCAGCCGGGGACAGGCTGAAGCCCAGCATTTT. The full variable domain, its missing parts supplied by reference TRBV5-5 and TRBJ1-5, is DAGVTQSPTHLIKTRGQQVTLRCSPISGHKSVSWYQQVLGQGPQFIFQYYEKEERGRGNFPDRFSARQFPNYSSELNVNALLLGDSALYLCASSRGQAEAQHFGDGTRLSIL.

This clonotype was observed a handful of times. The CDR3 spells CSAQTGAAYGYTF. CDR3 sequence (DNA): TGCAGCGCCCAGACAGGGGCGGCCTATGGCTACACCTTC. The chain recombines TRBV29-1 with TRBJ1-2; 8 bases are shared with TRBD1. V dropped 7 bases and J dropped 4; count of bases not matched to a gene: 8. CDR1 is SQVTM and CDR2 is ANQGSEA in the germline V gene. The CDR3 totals 13 residues.

A few counts support this clonotype. This chain joins TRBV10-2 and TRBJ2-7; 13 positions match TRBD2. The germline V gene encodes CDR1 WSHSY and CDR2 SAAADI. This CDR3 comprises 16 residues. V shed 6 bases and J 0 bases; nucleotides not matched to a gene: 5. CDR3 nucleotide sequence: TGCGCCAGCAGAACCGGGACTAGCGGGGTCTCCTACGAGCAGTACTTC. Protein: CASRTGTSGVSYEQYF.

This clonotype was counted only a few times. The J gene is TRBJ2-2, the V gene TRBV6-1; D uncertain. Trimming took off 7 bases at V and 2 bases at J, with 11 bases between the two ends. Germline V gene lookup returns CDR1 MNHNS and CDR2 SASEGT. The CDR3 extends over 14 amino acids. CDR3 coding DNA: TGTGCCAGCATATTAGGAGTTAACACCGGGGAGCTGTTTTTT. Translating it yields CASILGVNTGELFF.

This clonotype was seen only a few times. This sequence joins TRBV6-5 and TRBJ2-7, with 9 bases that match TRBD2. The V gene's germline CDR1 is MNHEY and CDR2 SVGAGI. The junction had 8 bases not matched to a gene; V was cut back by 2 bases and J by 0 bases. The CDR3 has 17 residues. This chain's CDR3 is CASSYAETSGSSYEQYF. CDR3 DNA sequence: TGTGCCAGCAGTTACGCCGAGACTAGCGGTAGCTCCTACGAGCAGTACTTC.

In its sample, this clonotype was seen a few times. The V gene is TRBV12-5, the J gene TRBJ1-5; 9 bases line up with TRBD1. The length of the CDR3 is 16 residues. Germline V gene lookup returns CDR1 LGHNT and CDR2 FRNRAP. Trimming removed 6 bases from V and 5 bases from J; junction bases left unmatched: 11. CDR3 DNA: TGTGCTAGTGGCGACCGCGGGACAGGGCCCTATCAGCCCCAGCATTTT. This codes for CASGDRGTGPYQPQHF.

This sequence joins TRBV5-1 and TRBJ2-5; 9 bases map to TRBD2. The V segment lost 4 bases and the J segment 5 bases; nucleotides outside the gene matches: 3. Germline lookup yields CDR1 SGHRS and CDR2 YFSETQ. The CDR3 is 13 residues long. In nucleotides, the CDR3 is TGCGCCAGCAGCGGCGGGACTAGCGAGACCCAGTACTTC. It codes for CASSGGTSETQYF.

This clonotype was recorded a few times. The V call is TRBV11-2, the J call TRBJ2-7; 8 nucleotides align to TRBD1. This CDR3 is 13 amino acids long. CDR1 is SGHAT and CDR2 is FQNNGV in the germline V gene. J lost 5 bases, V lost 4 bases, and 4 bases had no gene match. The CDR3 protein is CASSYSQGDEQYF. The CDR3 coding sequence is TGTGCCAGCAGCTATTCACAGGGGGACGAGCAGTACTTC.

This clonotype was seen a few times. The chain employs TRBV29-1 and TRBJ2-7; TRBD2 matches 11 bases. Germline-derived CDR1 and CDR2 are SQVTM and ANQGSEA. V shed 4 bases, J shed 3 bases, and the junction held 5 bases outside the gene matches. There are 14 residues in the CDR3. The CDR3 nucleotides read TGCAGCGTTGGTCTAACTAGCGGGGGCTACGAGCAGTACTTC. It is translated as CSVGLTSGGYEQYF.

The rearrangement joins TRBV20-1 to TRBJ2-3; TRBD1 matches at 7 bases. Germline trimming cut 0 bases from V and 3 bases from J; bases unmatched to any gene: 9. CDR1 DFQATT and CDR2 SNEGSKA come from the germline V gene (reference sequence). The CDR3 contains 16 residues. The CDR3 reads CSARDPGTALTDTQYF. In nucleotides, the CDR3 is TGCAGTGCTAGAGATCCAGGGACAGCCCTAACAGATACGCAGTATTTT.

The table lists this clonotype with a few counts. The rearrangement uses TRBV29-1 and TRBJ2-1; TRBD2 might be the D (6 bases). V dropped 1 base and J dropped 7 bases, with 23 bases sitting between them. CDR3 length: 17 residues. Germline-derived CDR1 and CDR2 are SQVTM and ANQGSEA. CDR3 loop: CSVEAPTPGLWSNEQFF. The CDR3 DNA reads TGCAGCGTTGAAGCCCCAACCCCGGGACTTTGGAGTAATGAGCAGTTCTTC.

CDR3 region: CASSGGRGHYNEQFF. The DNA for the CDR3 is TGTGCCAGCAGTGGCGGGAGGGGCCATTACAATGAGCAGTTCTTC. V is TRBV2 and J is TRBJ2-1, with TRBD2 matching over 9 bases. CDR1 is SNHLY and CDR2 is FYNNEI in the germline V gene. This CDR3 contains 15 residues. V trimming: 4 bases; J trimming: 4 bases; junction bases outside the gene matches: 5.

The V call is TRBV24-1, the J call TRBJ2-1; possible D gene TRBD1, 10 bases. This CDR3 is built from 15 residues. Per the germline V gene, CDR1 is KGHDR and CDR2 is SFDVKD. Between the trimmed V and J ends, which lost 7 bases and 8 bases, there was a span of 20 bases. CDR3 DNA sequence: TGTGCCACCAGAGGGACAGGGGTAGCGGGGGATGAGCAGTTCTTC. Translated, it gives CATRGTGVAGDEQFF.

This clonotype appeared many times. The chain uses TRBV20-1 and TRBJ2-2; TRBD2 matches 12 bases. V was pared by 4 bases and J by 4 bases, with 1 base of the junction left unmatched. The CDR3 contains 14 residues. CDR1 and CDR2 from the germline V gene are DFQATT and SNEGSKA (reference sequence). The CDR3 DNA sequence: TGCAGTGCTACTAGCGGGAGGGTCACCGGGGAGCTGTTTTTT. Amino acid sequence: CSATSGRVTGELFF.

This rearrangement joins TRBV10-2 to TRBJ1-5; possibly TRBD1 for D (6 bases). The V end lost 6 bases, the J end lost 7 bases, and 13 bases lay between the germline ends. The germline V gene encodes CDR1 WSHSY and CDR2 SAAADI. The CDR3 extends over 13 amino acids. CDR3 sequence: CASSAGVGQPQHF. The DNA for the CDR3 is TGCGCCAGCAGCGCAGGGGTCGGACAGCCCCAGCATTTT.

There are many counts of this clonotype. The rearrangement joins TRBV15 to TRBJ2-3; D not certain. The ends were cut back, 4 bases at V and 2 bases at J, with 16 bases in the middle. CDR3 size: 16 residues. Germline assignment: CDR1 LNHNV and CDR2 YYDKDF (reference sequence). Here the CDR3 DNA reads TGTGCCACCAGCACTCGCCTTGAGCCCTTCACAGATACGCAGTATTTT. Amino acids: CATSTRLEPFTDTQYF.

The chain uses TRBV24-1 and TRBJ2-2, with no clear D. The CDR3 consists of 16 residues. V was shortened by 3 bases and J by 0 bases, with 10 bases between the two germline ends. The germline gives CDR1 KGHDR, CDR2 SFDVKD. CDR3 protein: CATSDAGPPNTGELFF. The CDR3 DNA is TGTGCCACCAGTGATGCCGGACCCCCGAACACCGGGGAGCTGTTTTTT.

The chain has TRBV12-3 or TRBV12-4 and TRBJ1-2, with D tentatively TRBD1 (6 bases). There are 15 residues in the CDR3. V lost 2 bases and J 2 bases, leaving 12 bases between the germline ends. CDR3 nucleotides: TGTGCCAGCAGTTTAATAGAAGGGGGGAACTATGGCTACACCTTC. It codes for CASSLIEGGNYGYTF.

In this sample, this clonotype turned up many times. The CDR3 DNA reads as TGCGCCAGCAGCTTGGCGTTGGACTTCGGGGGCGATACGCAGTATTTT. It encodes CASSLALDFGGDTQYF. This sequence joins TRBV5-1 and TRBJ2-3; D assignment may be TRBD1 or TRBD2 (6 bases each). CDR1 is SGHRS and CDR2 is YFSETQ in the germline V gene. Trimming left V 0 bases short and J 6 bases short, with 17 bases between. CDR3 size: 16 residues.

This clonotype was recorded a few times. The gene calls are TRBV12-3 or TRBV12-4 and TRBJ2-2; D possibly corresponds to TRBD1 (5 bases). V lost 8 bases and J 3 bases, leaving 16 bases between the germline ends. CDR3 length: 15 amino acids. CDR3 DNA sequence: TGTGCCAGCCGTTATGCGGCCAGGGACACCGGGGAGCTGTTTTTT. Translated, it gives CASRYAARDTGELFF.

There are a few counts of this clonotype. The gene calls are TRBV5-1 and TRBJ2-3, with 7 bases aligning to TRBD1. V was pared by 0 bases and J by 5 bases, with 3 bases of the junction left unmatched. Germline CDR1 SGHRS, CDR2 YFSETQ. The CDR3 extends over 14 amino acids. The CDR3 reads CASSLEGAKDTQYF. CDR3 coding DNA: TGCGCCAGCAGCTTGGAGGGGGCCAAAGATACGCAGTATTTT.

Note on this clonotype: Given a much more abundant clone one base away, this may be a read error. The chain employs TRBV29-1 and TRBJ1-1; D ambiguous. V lost 1 base, J lost 3 bases, and 18 bases lay in between. The CDR3 is 16 residues long. Germline CDR1 reads SQVTM; CDR2 reads ANQGSEA. The chain's CDR3 is CSVEGGAEFKDTEAFF. The CDR3 DNA is TGCAGCGTTGAAGGCGGAGCAGAGTTCAAGGACACTGAAGCTTTCTTT.